This entry lists 9 T cell receptor beta chains sequenced from one sample in a study of Graves' ophthalmopathy and Graves' hyperthyroidism. As the template, RNA transcripts were used to amplify TCR beta CDR3 regions. First-round RT-PCR used HTBI primers; second-round multiplex PCR followed. MiXCR, run by TCRdb on the multiplex PCR reads, gives a single entry per CDR3 protein. Of over a million distinct CDR3 sequences in the sample, about two fifths were seen once. Sequencing used peripheral blood or thyroid tissue (not recorded which). The receptors stem from an adult man with Graves' hyperthyroidism.

J is TRBJ1-1 and V is TRBV15; 7 bases map to TRBD1. The germline CDR1 and CDR2 sequences are LNHNV and YYDKDF (reference sequence). CDR3 length: 16 residues. V shed 2 bases, J shed 1 base, and the junction held 7 bases outside the gene matches. CDR3 loop: CATSRSGGQKNTEAFF. DNA of the CDR3: TGTGCCACCAGCAGAAGTGGGGGACAGAAGAACACTGAAGCTTTCTTT.

This clonotype was counted many times. CDR3 sequence: CASSLTGHTGIYGYTF. In nucleotides, the CDR3 is TGTGCCAGCAGCCTCACAGGGCACACGGGGATCTATGGCTACACCTTC. The V gene is TRBV7-9, the J gene TRBJ1-2; possible D gene TRBD1, 6 bases. V shed 5 bases and J shed 4 bases, with 20 bases lying between them. From germline, CDR1 is SEHNR and CDR2 FQNEAQ (reference sequence). This CDR3 region has 16 residues.

The chain uses TRBV29-1 and TRBJ1-1; D is possibly TRBD1 (5 bases). Trimming took 5 bases from V and 4 from J, leaving 20 bases between them. The CDR3 length is 15 residues. Per the germline V gene, CDR1 is SQVTM and CDR2 is ANQGSEA. Written as DNA, the CDR3 is TGCAGCGTTAAACGCTTGGGGCGCATGGGCACTGAAGCTTTCTTT. This sequence encodes CSVKRLGRMGTEAFF.

The table lists this clonotype with many counts. The rearrangement uses TRBV24-1 and TRBJ2-7; D uncertain. V was cut by 3 bases and J by 2 bases, with 10 bases left in between. Germline CDR1 is KGHDR and CDR2 is SFDVKD. The CDR3 runs 14 residues. The CDR3 here is CATSDVNDAYEQYF. The DNA for the CDR3 is TGTGCCACCAGTGATGTAAACGACGCCTACGAGCAGTACTTC.

This sequence joins TRBV10-3 and TRBJ1-1; D call uncertain. There are 10 residues in the CDR3. Between the trimmed V and J ends, which lost 4 bases and 10 bases, there was a span of 7 bases. CDR1 and CDR2 (germline): ENHRY, SYGVKD. CDR3 protein: CAISARGAFF. The CDR3 bases are TGTGCCATCAGTGCGCGGGGAGCTTTCTTT.

This clonotype was found many times. The chain has TRBV2 and TRBJ1-1, with D unresolved. This CDR3 comprises 16 residues. Germline V gene sequence: CDR1 SNHLY, CDR2 FYNNEI. V lost 5 bases and J 0 bases, leaving 16 bases between the germline ends. The CDR3 sequence is CASSPPILEMNTEAFF. The CDR3 DNA sequence: TGTGCCAGCAGTCCCCCGATTTTGGAGATGAACACTGAAGCTTTCTTT.

This clonotype was seen ten or more times. The chain combines TRBV19 with TRBJ2-7; D ambiguous. Germline V gene lookup returns CDR1 LNHDA and CDR2 SQIVND (reference sequence). CDR3 length equals 13 residues. The germline V and J ends were trimmed by 3 bases and 7 bases, with 13 bases remaining between them. The CDR3 loop reads CASSISPLREQYF. CDR3 nucleotides: TGTGCCAGTAGTATTTCCCCTCTTCGAGAGCAGTACTTC.

Notes on this clonotype: No conserved phenylalanine or tryptophan is present at the end of the CDR3, so a read error is the likely explanation. Because the CDR3's place on the DNA is in doubt, the DNA is left out and the CDR3 is given as listed by TCRdb. The V and J genes are TRBV29-1 and TRBJ1-2. Germline V lookup: CDR1 SQVTM, CDR2 ANQGSEA. The CDR3 spans 10 residues, counting both ends. The CDR3: CSARGREDSY.

The CDR3 sequence: CASSQDGSGGNEKLFF. The CDR3 nucleotides are TGTGCCAGCAGCCAAGATGGGAGTGGCGGGAATGAAAAACTGTTTTTT. This rearrangement joins TRBV7-3 to TRBJ1-4; no reliable D call. Deletions cut 5 bases from V and 5 bases from J, with 18 bases between. This CDR3 spans 16 amino acids. Per the germline V gene, CDR1 is SGHTA and CDR2 is FQGTGA.